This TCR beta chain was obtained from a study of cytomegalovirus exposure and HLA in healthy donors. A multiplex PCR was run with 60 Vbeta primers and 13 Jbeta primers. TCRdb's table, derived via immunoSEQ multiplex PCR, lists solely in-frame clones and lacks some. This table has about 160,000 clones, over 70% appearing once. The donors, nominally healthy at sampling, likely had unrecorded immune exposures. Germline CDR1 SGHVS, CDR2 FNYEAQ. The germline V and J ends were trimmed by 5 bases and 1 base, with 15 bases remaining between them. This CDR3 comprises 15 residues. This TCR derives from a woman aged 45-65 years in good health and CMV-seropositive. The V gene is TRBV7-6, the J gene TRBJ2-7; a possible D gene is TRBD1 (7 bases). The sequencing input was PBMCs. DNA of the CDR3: TGTGCCAGCAGCCCATCCCCAGGGGGGTCCTACGAGCAGTACTTC. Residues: CASSPSPGGSYEQYF.